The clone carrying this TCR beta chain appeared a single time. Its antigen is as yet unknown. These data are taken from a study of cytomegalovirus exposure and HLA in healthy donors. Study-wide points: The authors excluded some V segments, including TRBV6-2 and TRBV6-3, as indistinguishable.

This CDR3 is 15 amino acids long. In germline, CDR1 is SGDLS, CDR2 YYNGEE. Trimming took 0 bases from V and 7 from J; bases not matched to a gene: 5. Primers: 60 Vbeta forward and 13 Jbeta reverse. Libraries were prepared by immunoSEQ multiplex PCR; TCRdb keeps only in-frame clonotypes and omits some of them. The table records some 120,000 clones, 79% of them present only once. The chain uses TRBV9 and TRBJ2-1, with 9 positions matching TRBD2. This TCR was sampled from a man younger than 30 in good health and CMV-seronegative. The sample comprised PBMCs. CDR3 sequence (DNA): TGTGCCAGCAGCGTAGTCACTAGCGGGCATAATGAGCAGTTCTTC. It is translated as CASSVVTSGHNEQFF. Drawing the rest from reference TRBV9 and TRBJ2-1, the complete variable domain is DSGVTQTPKHLITATGQRVTLRCSPRSGDLSVYWYQQSLDQGLQFLIQYYNGEERAKGNILERFSAQQFPDLHSELNLSSLELGDSALYFCASSVVTSGHNEQFFGPGTRLTVL.